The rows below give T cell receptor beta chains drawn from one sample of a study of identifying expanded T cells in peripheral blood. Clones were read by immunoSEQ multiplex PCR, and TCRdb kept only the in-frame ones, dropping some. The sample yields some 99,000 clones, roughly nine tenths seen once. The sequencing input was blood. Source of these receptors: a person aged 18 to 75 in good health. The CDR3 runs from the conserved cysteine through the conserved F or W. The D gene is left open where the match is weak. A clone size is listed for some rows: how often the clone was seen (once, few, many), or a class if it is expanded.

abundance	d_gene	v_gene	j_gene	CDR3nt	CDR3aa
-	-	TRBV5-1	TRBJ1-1	TGCGCCAGCAGCTTGGTTCAGGAGGTCGCTTTCTTT	CASSLVQEVAFF
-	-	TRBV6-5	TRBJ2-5	TGTGCCAGCAACAAACCGGGAGCTCAGGCCCAGTACTTC	CASNKPGAQAQYF
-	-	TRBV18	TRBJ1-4	TGTGCCAGCTCGAGAAGCCAGACTGCAACTAATGAAAAACTGTTTTTT	CASSRSQTATNEKLFF
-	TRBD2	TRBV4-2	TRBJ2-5	TGTGCCAGCAGCCAAGAGCGGGGGGGCCAAGAGACCCAGTACTTC	CASSQERGGQETQYF
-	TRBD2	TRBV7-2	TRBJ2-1	TGTGCCAGCAGCTTAGAGGTGGGACTAGCGCGTGGCGAGCAGTTCTTC	CASSLEVGLARGEQFF
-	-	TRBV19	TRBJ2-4	TGTGCCAGTACACTTTGGGGAGCCAAAAACATTCAGTACTTC	CASTLWGAKNIQYF
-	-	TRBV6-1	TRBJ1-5	TGTGCCAGCAGCTCCTCGGCGGGGGTTAATCAGCCCCAGCATTTT	CASSSSAGVNQPQHF
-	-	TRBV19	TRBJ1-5	TGTGCCAGTAGTAAGCAGGGGATTCAATTCAATCAGCCCCAGCATTTT	CASSKQGIQFNQPQHF
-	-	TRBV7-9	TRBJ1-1	TGTGCCAGCAGCCAGGGGTCCACTGAAGCTTTCTTT	CASSQGSTEAFF
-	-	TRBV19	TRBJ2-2	TGTGCCAGTAGTATAGACGGGCTAGTGGGACTGATGAACACCGGGGAGCTGTTTTTT	CASSIDGLVGLMNTGELFF
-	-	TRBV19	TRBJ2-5	TGTGCCAGTAGCCCCCATGAGGGTACCGAGACCCAGTACTTC	CASSPHEGTETQYF
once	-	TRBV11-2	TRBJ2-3	TGTGCCAGCAGCTCCCTTGGGGACAAGGACACAGATACGCAGTATTTT	CASSSLGDKDTDTQYF
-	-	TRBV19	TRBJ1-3	TGTGCCAGTAGTAGATTAAACTTTGACGGAAACACCATATATTTT	CASSRLNFDGNTIYF
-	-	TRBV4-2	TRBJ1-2	TGTGCCAGCAGCCAAGGAGGAACCTATGGCTACACCTTC	CASSQGGTYGYTF
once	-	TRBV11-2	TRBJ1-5	TGTGCCAGCAGCCAAGATACAGGATTTAACAATCAGCCCCAGCATTTT	CASSQDTGFNNQPQHF
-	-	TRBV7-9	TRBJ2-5	TGTGCCAGCAGCTTAGGATGGATGCAGACCCAGTACTTC	CASSLGWMQTQYF
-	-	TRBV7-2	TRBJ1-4	TGTGCCAGCAGCTTAATGAATGAAAAACTGTTTTTT	CASSLMNEKLFF
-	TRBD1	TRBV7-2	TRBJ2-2	TGTGCCAGCAGCCCCCAACGGACAGGGGCAGCCGGGGAGCTGTTTTTT	CASSPQRTGAAGELFF
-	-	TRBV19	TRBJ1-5	TGTGCCAGTAGTATAGATCTAACAGGGAGAGGCAATCAGCCCCAGCATTTT	CASSIDLTGRGNQPQHF
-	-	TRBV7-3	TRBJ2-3	TGTGCCAGCAGCACACCTGGGGGCAGGGGGGAAGATACGCAGTATTTT	CASSTPGGRGEDTQYF
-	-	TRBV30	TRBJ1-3	TGTGCCTGGTCGGGCCAGGGGCACGGAAACACCATATATTTT	CAWSGQGHGNTIYF
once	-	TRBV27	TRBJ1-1	TGTGCCAGCAGTCTAACGACAGAGAACACTGAAGCTTTCTTT	CASSLTTENTEAFF
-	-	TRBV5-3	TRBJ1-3	TGTGCCAGAAGCTTGGTGGTTGAGGTGACAGACGTTGTTGGAAACACCATATATTTT	CARSLVVEVTDVVGNTIYF
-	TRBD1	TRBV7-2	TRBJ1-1	TGTGCCACTGGGGACAGGGCCACTGAAGCTTTCTTT	CATGDRATEAFF
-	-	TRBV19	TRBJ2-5	TGTGCCAGTAGGGGAAGGACTGTCCAAGAGACCCAGTACTTC	CASRGRTVQETQYF
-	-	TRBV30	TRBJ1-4	TGTGCCTGCTCGATGAGGGTTAATGAAAAACTGTTTTTT	CACSMRVNEKLFF
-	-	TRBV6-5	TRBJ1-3	TGTGCCAGCAGCTATCGGAGACAGGCTGGAAACACCATATATTTT	CASSYRRQAGNTIYF
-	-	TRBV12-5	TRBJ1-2	TGTGCTAGTGGAGCCGGCGGGAACTATGGCTACACCTTC	CASGAGGNYGYTF